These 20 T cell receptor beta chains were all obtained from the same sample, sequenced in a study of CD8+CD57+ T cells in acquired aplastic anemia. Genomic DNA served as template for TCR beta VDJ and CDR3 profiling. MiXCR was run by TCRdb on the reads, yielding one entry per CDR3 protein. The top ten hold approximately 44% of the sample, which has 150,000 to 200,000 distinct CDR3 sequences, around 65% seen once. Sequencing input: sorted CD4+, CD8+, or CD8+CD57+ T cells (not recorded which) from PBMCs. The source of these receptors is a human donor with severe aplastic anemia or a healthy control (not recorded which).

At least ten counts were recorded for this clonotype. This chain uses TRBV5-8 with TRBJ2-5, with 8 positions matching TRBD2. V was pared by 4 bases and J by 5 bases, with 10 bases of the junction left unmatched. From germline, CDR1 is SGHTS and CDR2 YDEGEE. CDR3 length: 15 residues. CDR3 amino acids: CASSARAGGAETQYF. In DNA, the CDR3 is TGTGCCAGCAGCGCTCGGGCGGGGGGTGCGGAGACCCAGTACTTC. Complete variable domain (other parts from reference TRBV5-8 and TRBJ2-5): EAGVTQSPTHLIKTRGQQATLRCSPISGHTSVYWYQQALGLGLQFLLWYDEGEERNRGNFPPRFSGRQFPNYSSELNVNALELEDSALYLCASSARAGGAETQYFGPGTRLLVL.

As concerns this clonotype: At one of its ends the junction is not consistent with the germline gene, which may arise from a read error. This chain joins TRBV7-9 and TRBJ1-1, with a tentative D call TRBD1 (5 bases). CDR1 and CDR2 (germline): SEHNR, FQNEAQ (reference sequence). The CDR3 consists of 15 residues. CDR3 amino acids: CASSSPGGKNTEAFF. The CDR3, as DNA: TGCGCCAGCAGCTCTCCGGGGGGGAAGAATACTGAAGCTTTCTTT. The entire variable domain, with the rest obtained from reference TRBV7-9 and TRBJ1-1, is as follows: DTGVSQNPRHKITKRGQNVTFRCDPISEHNRLYWYRQTLGQGPEFLTYFQNEAQLEKSRLLSDRFSAERPKGSFSTLEIQRTEQGDSAMYLCASSSPGGKNTEAFFGQGTRLTVV.

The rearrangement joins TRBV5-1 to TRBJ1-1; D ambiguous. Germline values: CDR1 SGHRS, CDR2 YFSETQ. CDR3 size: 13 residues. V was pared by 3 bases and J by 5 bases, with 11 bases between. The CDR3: CASSSLLGTEAFF. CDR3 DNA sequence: TGCGCCAGCAGCTCCCTATTAGGGACTGAAGCTTTCTTT.

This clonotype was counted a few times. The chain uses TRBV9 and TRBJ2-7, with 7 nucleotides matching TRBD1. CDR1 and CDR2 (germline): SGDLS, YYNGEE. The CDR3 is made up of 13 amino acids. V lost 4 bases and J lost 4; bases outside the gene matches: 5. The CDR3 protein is CASSPGTVYEQYF. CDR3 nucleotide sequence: TGTGCCAGCAGCCCGGGGACAGTATACGAGCAGTACTTC.

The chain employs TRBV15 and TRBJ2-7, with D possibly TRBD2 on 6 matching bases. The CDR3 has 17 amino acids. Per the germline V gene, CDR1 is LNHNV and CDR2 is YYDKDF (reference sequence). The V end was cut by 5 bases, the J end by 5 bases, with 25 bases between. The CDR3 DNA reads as TGTGCCACCAGCGACCTGCCTGTGCGCTCATCGGGGGACGAGCAGTACTTC. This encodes CATSDLPVRSSGDEQYF.

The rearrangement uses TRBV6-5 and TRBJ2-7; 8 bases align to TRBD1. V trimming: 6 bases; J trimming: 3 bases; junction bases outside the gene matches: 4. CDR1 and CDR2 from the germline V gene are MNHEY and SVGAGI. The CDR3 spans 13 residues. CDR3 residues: CASRPGQGYEQYF. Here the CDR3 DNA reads TGTGCCAGCAGGCCTGGACAGGGCTACGAGCAGTACTTC.

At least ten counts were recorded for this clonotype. CDR3 loop: CSPKVGVTDTQYF. The DNA of the CDR3 is TGCAGCCCCAAGGTGGGGGTCACAGATACGCAGTATTTT. J is TRBJ2-3 and V is TRBV29-1; possibly TRBD1 or TRBD2 for D (5 bases each). The CDR3 extends over 13 amino acids. Germline-derived CDR1 and CDR2 are SQVTM and ANQGSEA. V was cut by 8 bases and J by 2 bases, with 14 bases left in between.

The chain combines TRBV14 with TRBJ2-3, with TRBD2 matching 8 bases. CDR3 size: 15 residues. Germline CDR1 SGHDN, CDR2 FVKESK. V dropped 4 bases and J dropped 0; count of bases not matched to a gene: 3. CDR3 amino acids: CASSRAGGSTDTQYF. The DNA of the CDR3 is TGTGCCAGCAGCCGTGCGGGAGGTAGCACAGATACGCAGTATTTT.

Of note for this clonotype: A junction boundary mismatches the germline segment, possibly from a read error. CDR3 amino acids: CATSDSGTIGGYTF. As DNA, the CDR3 is TGTGCCACCAGTGATTCCGGGACCATCGGTGGCTACACCTTC. This chain uses TRBV10-3 with TRBJ1-2, with a weak D call TRBD1 (5 bases). The CDR3 totals 14 residues. Germline CDR1 and CDR2: ENHRY and SYGVKD.

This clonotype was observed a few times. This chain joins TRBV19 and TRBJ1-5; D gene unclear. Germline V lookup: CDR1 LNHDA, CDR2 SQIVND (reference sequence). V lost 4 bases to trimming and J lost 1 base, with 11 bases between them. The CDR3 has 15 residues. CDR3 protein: CASSTTYDSNQPQHF. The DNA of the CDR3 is TGTGCCAGTAGTACGACGTATGACAGCAATCAGCCCCAGCATTTT.

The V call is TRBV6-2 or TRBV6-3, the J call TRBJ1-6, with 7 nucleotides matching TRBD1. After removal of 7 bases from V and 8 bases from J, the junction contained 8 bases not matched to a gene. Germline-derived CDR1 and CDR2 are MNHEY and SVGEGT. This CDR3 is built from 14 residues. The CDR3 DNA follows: TGTGCCAGCAAGCGAGGGACAGCGGATTCACCCCTCCACTTT. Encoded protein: CASKRGTADSPLHF.

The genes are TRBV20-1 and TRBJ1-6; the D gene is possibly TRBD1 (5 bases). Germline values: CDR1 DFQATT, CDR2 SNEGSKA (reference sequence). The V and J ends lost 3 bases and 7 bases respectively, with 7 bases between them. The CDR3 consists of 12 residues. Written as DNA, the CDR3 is TGCAGTGCTAGGGGGGGAAATTCACCCCTCCACTTT. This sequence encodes CSARGGNSPLHF.

The CDR3, as DNA: TGTGCCAGCATGGGAGGGGGGGCTGGGTACGAGCAGTACTTC. Its translation is CASMGGGAGYEQYF. The chain joins TRBV7-2 to TRBJ2-7, with D possibly matching TRBD2 (7 bases). Trimming left V 7 bases short and J 4 bases short, with 17 bases between. Germline CDR1 and CDR2: SGHTA and FQGNSA. The CDR3 has 14 amino acids.

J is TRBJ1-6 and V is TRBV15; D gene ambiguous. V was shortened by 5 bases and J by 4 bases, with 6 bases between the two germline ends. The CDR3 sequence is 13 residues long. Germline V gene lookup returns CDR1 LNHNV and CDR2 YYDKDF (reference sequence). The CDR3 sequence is CATSEGYNSPLHF. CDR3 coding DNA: TGTGCCACCAGCGAAGGGTATAATTCACCCCTCCACTTT.

The CDR3 reads CASSQLLGPSGNTIYF. DNA for the CDR3: TGTGCCAGCAGCCAATTACTCGGCCCCTCTGGAAACACCATATATTTT. The V gene is TRBV2, the J gene TRBJ1-3; no clear D gene. The V gene lost 6 bases and the J gene lost 0 bases, with 15 bases spanning the gap. CDR3 length: 16 residues. Germline assignment: CDR1 SNHLY and CDR2 FYNNEI.

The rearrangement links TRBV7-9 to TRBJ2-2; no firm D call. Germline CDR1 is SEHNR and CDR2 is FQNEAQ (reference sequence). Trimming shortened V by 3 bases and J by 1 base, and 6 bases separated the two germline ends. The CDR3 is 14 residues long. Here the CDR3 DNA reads TGTGCCAGCAGCTTGGCCCAGAACACCGGGGAGCTGTTTTTT. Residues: CASSLAQNTGELFF.

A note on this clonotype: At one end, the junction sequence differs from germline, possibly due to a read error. The CDR3 reads CASTLGQLNTEAFF. CDR3 coding DNA: TGTGCCAGTACCTTGGGACAGCTGAACACTGAGGCTTTCTTT. J is TRBJ1-1 and V is TRBV19, with 7 bases matching TRBD1. Per germline, CDR1 LNHDA and CDR2 SQIVND (reference sequence). This CDR3 comprises 14 residues.

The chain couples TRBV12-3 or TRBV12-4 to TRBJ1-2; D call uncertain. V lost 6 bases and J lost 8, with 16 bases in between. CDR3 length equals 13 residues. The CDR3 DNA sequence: TGTGCCAGCAGCCCAGACGGGTGGAACGGCTACACCTTC. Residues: CASSPDGWNGYTF.

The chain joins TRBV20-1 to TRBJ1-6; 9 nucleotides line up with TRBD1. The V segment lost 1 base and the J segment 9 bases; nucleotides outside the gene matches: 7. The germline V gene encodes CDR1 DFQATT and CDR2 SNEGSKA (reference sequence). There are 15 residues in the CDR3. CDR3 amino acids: CSARGPTGGGSPLHF. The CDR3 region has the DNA TGCAGTGCTAGAGGTCCGACAGGGGGAGGTTCACCCCTCCACTTT.

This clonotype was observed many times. CDR3 sequence reads: CASSPRQGYYEQYF. Written as DNA, the CDR3 is TGTGCCAGCAGCCCCCGACAGGGGTACTACGAGCAGTACTTC. J is TRBJ2-7 and V is TRBV16; 8 nucleotides align to TRBD1. The germline V gene encodes CDR1 KGHSY and CDR2 FQNENV. The CDR3 consists of 14 residues. The ends lost 4 bases at V and 3 bases at J; junction bases unmatched: 5.